This TCR beta chain was documented in a study of response to subunit inactivated influenza vaccine. Study results and limitations: A suggestion made by the authors is that each seasonal influenza vaccination recruits few new T cells.

Each CDR3 protein gets one entry after TCRdb re-called the RT-PCR reads with MiXCR. The table has a few hundred thousand distinct CDR3 sequences, roughly an eighth seen once. This clonotype came up a few times. Its antigen is still unknown. There are 13 residues in the CDR3. Germline assignment: CDR1 DFQATT and CDR2 SNEGSKA (reference sequence). V lost 2 bases and J lost 3; bases outside the gene matches: 3. The chain links TRBV20-1 to TRBJ2-7, with 8 nucleotides matching TRBD2. The sequence was collected from a man aged 50 to 60 who received an inactivated influenza vaccine. The sample in question was non-naive T cells sorted from PBMCs, obtained 14 to 15 days before vaccination. For the CDR3, the DNA is TGCAGTGCTAGACCAGCGGGGGTCTACGAGCAGTACTTC. Protein: CSARPAGVYEQYF.